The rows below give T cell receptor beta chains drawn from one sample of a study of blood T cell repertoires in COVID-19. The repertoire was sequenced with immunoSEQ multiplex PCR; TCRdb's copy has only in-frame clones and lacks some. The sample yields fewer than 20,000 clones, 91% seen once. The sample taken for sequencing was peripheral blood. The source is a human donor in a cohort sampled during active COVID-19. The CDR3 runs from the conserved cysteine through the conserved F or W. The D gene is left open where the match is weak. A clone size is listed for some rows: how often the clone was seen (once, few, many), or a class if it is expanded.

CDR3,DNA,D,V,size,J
CSGDYNEQFF,TGCAGCGGCGACTACAATGAGCAGTTCTTC,NA,TRBV29-1,once,TRBJ2-1
CASTLGGTPQPQHF,TGTGCCAGCACCCTGGGAGGGACTCCTCAGCCCCAGCATTTT,NA,TRBV7-9,NA,TRBJ1-5
CASSAGQGNQPQHF,TGTGCCAGCAGTGCGGGACAGGGTAATCAGCCCCAGCATTTT,TRBD1,TRBV6-2/TRBV6-3,NA,TRBJ1-5
CASSTWTVDYGYTF,TGTGCCAGCAGCACCTGGACAGTGGACTATGGCTACACCTTC,NA,TRBV7-2,NA,TRBJ1-2
CASSFGTAYGYTF,TGTGCCAGTAGTTTCGGGACAGCCTATGGCTACACCTTC,TRBD1,TRBV19,NA,TRBJ1-2
CASSRLARSYNEQFF,TGCGCCAGCAGCCGACTAGCGCGCTCCTACAATGAGCAGTTCTTC,TRBD2,TRBV4-1,NA,TRBJ2-1
CATSSGDLPYEQYF,TGTGCCACCTCTTCCGGGGACTTGCCCTACGAGCAGTACTTC,NA,TRBV24-1,once,TRBJ2-7
CASSMTGTGRHEQYF,TGTGCCAGCAGTATGACCGGGACAGGCAGACACGAGCAGTACTTC,TRBD1,TRBV6-5,NA,TRBJ2-7
CASSQEVGAGGVGNTIYF,TGCGCCAGCAGCCAAGAAGTTGGGGCGGGGGGCGTCGGAAACACCATATATTTT,NA,TRBV4-1,NA,TRBJ1-3
CASSIDGGSWFF,TGTGCCAGTAGTATAGACGGGGGGTCGTGGTTCTTC,TRBD2,TRBV19,NA,TRBJ2-1
CASREPTHTF,TGCGCCAGCAGAGAACCTACCCACACCTTC,NA,TRBV5-1,NA,TRBJ1-2
CASSLDRDNQPQHF,TGTGCCAGCAGCCTAGACAGGGACAATCAGCCCCAGCATTTT,TRBD1,TRBV7-6,NA,TRBJ1-5
CASSNKQGLLNQPQHF,TGTGCCAGCAGCAATAAACAGGGTTTGCTCAATCAGCCCCAGCATTTT,NA,TRBV7-8,once,TRBJ1-5
CASNGSGKNIQYF,TGTGCCAGCAATGGGTCGGGCAAAAACATTCAGTACTTC,NA,TRBV6-6,NA,TRBJ2-4
CASSFGPNYSYTF,TGTGCCAGCAGTTTTGGTCCTAACTATAGCTACACCTTC,NA,TRBV12-3/TRBV12-4,NA,TRBJ1-2
CASGLGQGAYNEQFF,TGTGCCAGCGGCTTAGGACAGGGGGCTTACAATGAGCAGTTCTTC,TRBD1,TRBV4-2,NA,TRBJ2-1
CASSDRQGEAFF,TGTGCCAGCAGTGACCGACAGGGGGAAGCTTTCTTT,TRBD1,TRBV6-2/TRBV6-3,NA,TRBJ1-1
CASSQDRALGQFF,TGTGCCAGCAGCCAAGACCGTGCGCTAGGGCAGTTCTTC,NA,TRBV3-1/TRBV3-2,NA,TRBJ2-1
CASSGQTGTSGYNEQFF,TGTGCCAGCAGCGGACAAACCGGGACTAGCGGCTACAATGAGCAGTTCTTC,TRBD2,TRBV9,NA,TRBJ2-1
CANTREAYEQYF,TGTGCCAACACCAGGGAGGCGTACGAGCAGTACTTC,NA,TRBV27,NA,TRBJ2-7
CASSRAASGTYNEQFF,TGCGCCAGCAGCCGGGCGGCTAGCGGCACTTACAATGAGCAGTTCTTC,TRBD2,TRBV5-1,NA,TRBJ2-1
CASSMGRSSYEQYF,TGTGCCAGTAGTATGGGCAGAAGCTCCTACGAGCAGTACTTC,NA,TRBV19,NA,TRBJ2-7
CASSRQGNNSPLHF,TGTGCCAGCAGTAGACAGGGGAATAATTCACCCCTCCACTTT,TRBD1,TRBV25-1,NA,TRBJ1-6
CASSPLSGGPYNEQFF,TGTGCCAGCTCACCACTTAGCGGGGGCCCCTACAATGAGCAGTTCTTC,TRBD2,TRBV18,NA,TRBJ2-1
CAAGRGRNYGYTF,TGCGCCGCGGGGAGGGGCAGAAACTATGGCTACACCTTC,NA,TRBV10-1,NA,TRBJ1-2
CASSWDPGQGSNEQFF,TGTGCCAGCAGCTGGGACCCGGGACAGGGATCCAATGAGCAGTTCTTC,TRBD1,TRBV7-9,NA,TRBJ2-1
CASSPQLGGTGELFF,TGTGCCAGCAGCCCCCAGTTGGGGGGCACCGGGGAGCTGTTTTTT,NA,TRBV21-1,NA,TRBJ2-2
CASSFQTGLVNTEAFF,TGTGCCAGCAGTTTTCAGACAGGGCTGGTGAACACTGAAGCTTTCTTT,TRBD1,TRBV27,NA,TRBJ1-1
CASSTTDRTPRQYF,TGTGCCAGTAGTACTACAGACAGAACCCCACGGCAGTACTTC,NA,TRBV19,NA,TRBJ2-5
CASSSTSKDEQYF,TGTGCCAGTAGTAGTACTAGTAAAGACGAGCAGTACTTC,NA,TRBV19,few,TRBJ2-7
CASSQSLAYEQYF,TGCGCCAGCAGCCAAAGCCTAGCCTACGAGCAGTACTTC,NA,TRBV4-1,NA,TRBJ2-7
CATSDPGQGDEQYF,TGTGCCACCAGTGATCCTGGACAGGGCGACGAGCAGTACTTC,TRBD1,TRBV24-1,NA,TRBJ2-7
CASSEPNRVSTGNTIYF,TGCGCCAGCAGTGAGCCTAACAGGGTAAGTACTGGAAACACCATATATTTT,NA,TRBV10-1,NA,TRBJ1-3
CASSAGLAVSGELFF,TGTGCCAGCAGTGCGGGACTAGCGGTTTCCGGGGAGCTGTTTTTT,TRBD2,TRBV6-4,NA,TRBJ2-2
CASSIRLPGTRRIDTQYF,TGTGCCAGCAGCATTAGGTTACCCGGGACTAGAAGGATAGATACGCAGTATTTT,TRBD2,TRBV7-2,once,TRBJ2-3
CSVSGETGSSEQYF,TGCAGCGTTTCAGGAGAAACAGGAAGTAGCGAGCAGTACTTC,NA,TRBV29-1,NA,TRBJ2-7
CASSSISRGGEYEQYF,TGTGCCAGCAGTTCTATTTCCCGTGGCGGGGAATACGAGCAGTACTTC,NA,TRBV27,once,TRBJ2-7
CSARSGNEQYF,TGCAGTGCTAGATCGGGAAACGAGCAGTACTTC,NA,TRBV20-1,once,TRBJ2-7
CASSEGLAGPSRQYF,TGTGCCAGCAGTGAGGGACTAGCGGGGCCGAGCAGGCAGTACTTC,TRBD2,TRBV2,NA,TRBJ2-7
CASSQGQGIPTEAFF,TGTGCCAGCAGCCAAGGGCAGGGAATTCCGACTGAAGCTTTCTTT,NA,TRBV14,NA,TRBJ1-1
CASSPSAGMDNQPQHF,TGTGCCAGCAGCCCGAGTGCGGGGATGGACAATCAGCCCCAGCATTTT,NA,TRBV7-9,NA,TRBJ1-5
CASSPFGTGGVPGANVLTF,TGTGCCAGCTCACCATTTGGGACAGGGGGCGTTCCCGGGGCCAACGTCCTGACTTTC,TRBD1,TRBV18,NA,TRBJ2-6
CASRVTAGVDYEQYF,TGTGCCAGCAGGGTGACAGCGGGAGTAGACTACGAGCAGTACTTC,TRBD2,TRBV6-5,NA,TRBJ2-7
CASSIDSRGAGVGNEQFF,TGTGCCAGTAGTATAGATAGCCGTGGAGCGGGAGTGGGGAATGAGCAGTTCTTC,TRBD2,TRBV19,NA,TRBJ2-1
CASGQGESTDTQYF,TGTGCTAGTGGTCAGGGGGAAAGCACAGATACGCAGTATTTT,TRBD1,TRBV12-5,NA,TRBJ2-3
CASSLVGRGQGFF,TGCGCCAGCAGCTTGGTGGGGCGTGGACAGGGGTTCTTC,TRBD1,TRBV5-1,NA,TRBJ2-1
CAIRGDSTYNEQFF,TGTGCCATCAGAGGGGACAGCACGTACAATGAGCAGTTCTTC,TRBD1,TRBV10-3,NA,TRBJ2-1
CASSPGLARNNEQFF,TGTGCCAGCTCACCCGGACTAGCGCGAAACAATGAGCAGTTCTTC,TRBD2,TRBV18,NA,TRBJ2-1
CASSPRGGANTEAFF,TGTGCCAGTAGTCCTCGCGGGGGGGCCAACACTGAAGCTTTCTTT,NA,TRBV19,NA,TRBJ1-1
CASSLDWDTGNTEAFF,TGTGCCAGCAGCTTGGATTGGGACACGGGGAACACTGAAGCTTTCTTT,NA,TRBV11-1,NA,TRBJ1-1
CASSLVRPRGSGNTIYF,TGTGCCAGCAGCTTAGTACGTCCTAGGGGCTCTGGAAACACCATATATTTT,NA,TRBV11-3,NA,TRBJ1-3
CASSLFRGVYGYTF,TGTGCCAGCAGTCTATTCCGGGGAGTCTATGGCTACACCTTC,NA,TRBV28,once,TRBJ1-2
CASSQGARMDTEAFF,TGCGCCAGCAGCCAGGGGGCGAGGATGGACACTGAAGCTTTCTTT,TRBD1,TRBV5-1,NA,TRBJ1-1